This note documents a single TCR beta chain sequence. Its antigen is still unknown. This may stem from a read error, because a much larger clone lies one nucleotide away. MiXCR, applied by TCRdb to the 5' RACE reads, yields one record per CDR3 protein. The repertoire holds 9,900 or so distinct CDR3 sequences, with 8% as singletons. The entry originates in a study of spatial heterogeneity in lung cancer. General study findings and limits: How many expanded intratumoral alpha and beta TCRs were present tracked the tumor mutation count, which was a count of nonsynonymous mutations.

CDR3 length equals 16 residues. Germline lookup yields CDR1 SGDLS and CDR2 YYNGEE. The time point was: sample taken at primary tumor resection. The sample here was lung tumor tissue, taken at surgery. The chain joins TRBV9 to TRBJ2-2, with 7 bases aligning to TRBD2. The receptor was derived from a male donor with early-stage non-small cell lung cancer. The CDR3 sequence is CANSVRLAVNTGELFF. CDR3 DNA sequence: TGTGCCAACAGCGTACGACTAGCTGTCAACACCGGGGAGCTGTTTTTT.